This T cell receptor (beta chain) was obtained from a study of T cell repertoires in cytomegalovirus infection. Study at large: Both CMV infection and a matching HLA type were indicated by public TCR beta signatures.

TCRdb used MiXCR to reprocess the reads, holding one entry per CDR3 protein. The table shows fewer than 550,000 distinct CDR3 sequences, with around a quarter occurring only once. V was cut by 0 bases and J by 12 bases, with 6 bases left in between. In germline, CDR1 is SGHVS, CDR2 FNYEAQ. CDR3 size: 12 residues. Whole-study results and caveats: In two of eight donors, the top clonotype was HLA-C-restricted CMV-specific. The cumulative frequency of public TCR beta families identified carriers of CMV plus the relevant HLA.

This clonotype appeared a few times. The antigen is unknown. The receptor was derived from a human donor in good health (CMV status not recorded). Some clones in this sample may be carry-over from other donors' samples. The gene calls are TRBV7-6 and TRBJ1-6, with D hard to call. Material for sequencing was PBMCs. CDR3 coding DNA: TGTGCCAGCAGCTTAGCAGCGGGACCCCTCCACTTT. Protein product: CASSLAAGPLHF.